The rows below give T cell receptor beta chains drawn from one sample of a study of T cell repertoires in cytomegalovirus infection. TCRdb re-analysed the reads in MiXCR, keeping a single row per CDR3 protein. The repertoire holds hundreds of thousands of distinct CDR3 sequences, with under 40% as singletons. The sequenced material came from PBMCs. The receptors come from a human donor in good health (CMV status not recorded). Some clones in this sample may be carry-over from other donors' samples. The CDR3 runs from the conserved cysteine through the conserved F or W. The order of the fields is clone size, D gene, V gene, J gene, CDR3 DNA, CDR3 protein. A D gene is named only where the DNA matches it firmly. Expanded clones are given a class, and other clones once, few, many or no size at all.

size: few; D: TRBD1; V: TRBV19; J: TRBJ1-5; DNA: TGTGCCAGTAGTACTGGCCAGGGGGACAATCAGCCCCAGCATTTT; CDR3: CASSTGQGDNQPQHF
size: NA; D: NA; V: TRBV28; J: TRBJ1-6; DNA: TGTGCCAGCAGTTCCGCCATTAGACTGAGAAATTCACCCCTCCACTTT; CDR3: CASSSAIRLRNSPLHF
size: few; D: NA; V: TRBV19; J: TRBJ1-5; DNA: TGTGCCAGTAGTATCGTGCCATCCTGGGACCAGCCCCAGCATTTT; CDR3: CASSIVPSWDQPQHF
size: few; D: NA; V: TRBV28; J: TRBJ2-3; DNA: TGTGCCAGCAGTTTATCCCCCCAGGGGAACACAGATACGCAGTATTTT; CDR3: CASSLSPQGNTDTQYF
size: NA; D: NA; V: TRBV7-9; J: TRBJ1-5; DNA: TGTGCCAGCAGCTTTGTAGGGGACCCCAATCAGCCCCAGCATTTT; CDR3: CASSFVGDPNQPQHF
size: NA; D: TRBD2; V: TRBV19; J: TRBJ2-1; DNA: TGTGCCAGTAGTATAGGGACTAGCAGTCGTGAGCAGTTCTTC; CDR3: CASSIGTSSREQFF
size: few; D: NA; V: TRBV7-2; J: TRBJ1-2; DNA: TGTGCCAGCAGCTTAGTATGGGACACTTACTATGGCTACACCTTC; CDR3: CASSLVWDTYYGYTF
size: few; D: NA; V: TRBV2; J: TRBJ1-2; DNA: TGTGCCAGCTCGGGGCTGCCGAACTATGGCTACACCTTC; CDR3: CASSGLPNYGYTF
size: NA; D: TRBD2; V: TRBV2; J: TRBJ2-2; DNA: TGTGCCAGCAGGAGAAGCGGGGGGCACACCGGGGAGCTGTTTTTT; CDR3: CASRRSGGHTGELFF
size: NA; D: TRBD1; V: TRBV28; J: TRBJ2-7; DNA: TGTGCCAGCATCCCGCCGGGACAGGGATCTTACGAGCAGTACTTC; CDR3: CASIPPGQGSYEQYF
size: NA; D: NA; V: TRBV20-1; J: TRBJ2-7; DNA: TGCAGTGCAACGGACCAAAGCCCCTACGAGCAGTACTTC; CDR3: CSATDQSPYEQYF
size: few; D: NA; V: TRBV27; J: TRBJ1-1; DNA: TGTGCCAGCAGTCCCCGACAGTTCACTGAAGCTTTCTTT; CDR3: CASSPRQFTEAFF
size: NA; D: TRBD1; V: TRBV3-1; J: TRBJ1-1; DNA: TGTGCCAGCAGCCACCGAACAGGGGGCGGCGTAGGAGCTTTCTTT; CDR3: CASSHRTGGGVGAFF
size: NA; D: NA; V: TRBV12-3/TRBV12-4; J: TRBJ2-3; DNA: TGTGCCAGCAGTTTTATAGATACGCAGTATTTT; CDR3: CASSFIDTQYF
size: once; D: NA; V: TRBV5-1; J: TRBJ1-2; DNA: TGCGCCAGCAGCTTCGCCCCCGAGAAGAGACACTATGGCTACACCTTC; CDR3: CASSFAPEKRHYGYTF